This T cell receptor (beta chain) was sequenced during a study of blood T cell repertoires in COVID-19. Sequencing used immunoSEQ multiplex PCR; TCRdb keeps in-frame clones, though not all of them. This sample has more than 150,000 clones, with 70% to 80% found just once. The CDR3 length is 13 residues. Germline values: CDR1 LNHDA, CDR2 SQIVND (reference sequence). Trimming removed 5 bases at V and 7 bases at J, with 12 bases between. This clonotype was obtained from a man aged 50 to 59 who had recovered from COVID-19. Source material: peripheral blood. V is TRBV19 and J is TRBJ1-5; D possibly corresponds to TRBD1 (6 bases). Here the CDR3 DNA reads TGTGCCAGTAGTGGGTCGGGGGGCCAGCCCCAGCATTTT. Encoded protein: CASSGSGGQPQHF. Full variable domain (missing parts from reference TRBV19 and TRBJ1-5): DGGITQSPKYLFRKEGQNVTLSCEQNLNHDAMYWYRQDPGQGLRLIYYSQIVNDFQKGDIAEGYSVSREKKESFPLTVTSAQKNPTAFYLCASSGSGGQPQHFGDGTRLSIL.